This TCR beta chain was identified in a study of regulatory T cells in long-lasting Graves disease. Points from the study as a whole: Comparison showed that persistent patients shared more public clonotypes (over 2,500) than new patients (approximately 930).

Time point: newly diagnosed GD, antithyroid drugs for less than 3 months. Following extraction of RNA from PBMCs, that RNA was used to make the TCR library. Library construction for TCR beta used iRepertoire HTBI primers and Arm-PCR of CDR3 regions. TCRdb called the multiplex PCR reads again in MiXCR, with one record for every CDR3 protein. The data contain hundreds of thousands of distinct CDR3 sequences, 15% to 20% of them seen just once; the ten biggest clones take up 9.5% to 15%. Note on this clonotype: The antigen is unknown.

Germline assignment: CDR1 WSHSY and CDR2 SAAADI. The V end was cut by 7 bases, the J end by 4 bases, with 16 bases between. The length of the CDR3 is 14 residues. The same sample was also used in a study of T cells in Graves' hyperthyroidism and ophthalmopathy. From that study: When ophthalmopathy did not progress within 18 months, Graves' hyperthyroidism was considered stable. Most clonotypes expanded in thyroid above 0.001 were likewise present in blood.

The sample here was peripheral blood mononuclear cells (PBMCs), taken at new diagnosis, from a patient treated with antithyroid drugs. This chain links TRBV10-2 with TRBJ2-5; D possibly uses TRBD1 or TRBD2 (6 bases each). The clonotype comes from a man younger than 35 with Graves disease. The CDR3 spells CASIDGGRRETQYF. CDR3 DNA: TGCGCCAGCATCGATGGGGGGCGCCGAGAGACCCAGTACTTC.